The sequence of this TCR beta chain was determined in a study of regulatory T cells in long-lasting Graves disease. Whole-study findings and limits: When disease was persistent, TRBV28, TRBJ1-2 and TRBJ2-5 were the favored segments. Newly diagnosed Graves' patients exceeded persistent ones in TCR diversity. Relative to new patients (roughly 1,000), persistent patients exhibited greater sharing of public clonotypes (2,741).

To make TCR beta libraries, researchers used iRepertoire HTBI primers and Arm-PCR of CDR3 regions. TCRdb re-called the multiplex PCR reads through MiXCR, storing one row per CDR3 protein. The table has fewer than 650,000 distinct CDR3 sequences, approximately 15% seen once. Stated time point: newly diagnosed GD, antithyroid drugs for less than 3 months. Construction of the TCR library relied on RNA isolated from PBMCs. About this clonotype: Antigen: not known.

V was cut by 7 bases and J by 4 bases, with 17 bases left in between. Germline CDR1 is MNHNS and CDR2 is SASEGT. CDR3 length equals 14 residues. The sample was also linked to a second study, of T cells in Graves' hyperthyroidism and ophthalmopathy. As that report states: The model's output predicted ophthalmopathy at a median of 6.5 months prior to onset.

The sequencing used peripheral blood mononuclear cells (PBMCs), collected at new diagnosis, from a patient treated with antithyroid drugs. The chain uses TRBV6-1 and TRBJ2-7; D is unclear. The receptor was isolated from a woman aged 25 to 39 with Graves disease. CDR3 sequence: CASTRRRVGYEQYF. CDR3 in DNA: TGTGCCAGCACTCGACGTAGGGTGGGTTACGAGCAGTACTTC.